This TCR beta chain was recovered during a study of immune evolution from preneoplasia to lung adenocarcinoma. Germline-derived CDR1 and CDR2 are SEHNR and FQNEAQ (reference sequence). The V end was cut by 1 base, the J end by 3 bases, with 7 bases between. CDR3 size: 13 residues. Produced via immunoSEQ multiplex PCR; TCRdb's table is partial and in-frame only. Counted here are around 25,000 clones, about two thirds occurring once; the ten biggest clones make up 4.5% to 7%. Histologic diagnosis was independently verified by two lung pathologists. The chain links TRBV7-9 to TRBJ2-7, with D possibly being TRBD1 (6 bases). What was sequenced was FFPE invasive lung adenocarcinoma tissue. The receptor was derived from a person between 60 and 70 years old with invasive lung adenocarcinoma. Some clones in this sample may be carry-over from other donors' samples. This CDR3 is CASSLGRGYEQYF. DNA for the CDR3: TGTGCCAGCAGCTTAGGCAGGGGCTACGAGCAGTACTTC.